This paragraph reports one T cell receptor beta chain. Participants' own reports of clinical history determined their cohort assignment. There are 16 residues in the CDR3. CDR1 is MGHDK, CDR2 SYGVNS, per germline. The V segment lost 2 bases and the J segment 4 bases; nucleotides outside the gene matches: 8. Methods used by the authors: Researchers report that nucleated cell counts were estimated from reference gene primer amplification. Only in-frame clones appear in the TCRdb table, and some are missing; sequencing was by immunoSEQ multiplex PCR. V, J and clone size are those of that table, while D and trimming were read from the DNA. In the table there are under 350,000 clones, roughly 85% of which are singletons. The sample is drawn from a study of blood T cell repertoires in COVID-19. Study-wide context: Researchers got acute and convalescent COVID-19 samples from the United States, Italy and Spain. T cells, B-cell-depleted T cells, or PBMCs provided the cDNA or gDNA that served as material.

Sequencing was carried out using PBMCs or T cells enriched from blood (not recorded which). The chain uses TRBV25-1 and TRBJ1-5; the match to TRBD1 covers 7 bases. The receptor was derived from a woman aged 35 to 49 with acute COVID-19. CDR3 coding DNA: TGTGCCAGCAGTGAAGCGGGACAGCCATTAAATCAGCCCCAGCATTTT. This encodes CASSEAGQPLNQPQHF.